This T cell receptor (beta chain) was captured by sequencing in a study of cytomegalovirus exposure and HLA in healthy donors. General study findings and limits: In terms of immune exposure information, only CMV serostatus was available. In vitro work confirmed that a few CMV-associated chains recognize CMV antigens. Later on, a genetic analysis was performed. It linked a missense variant in DCLRE1C with V- and J-gene trimming of TCR beta. The study carried out a later analysis of TCR beta sequences. It associated around 17,000 of them with specific HLA alleles at a false discovery rate of 0.05.

A remark on this clone: Its antigen remains unidentified.

The PCR ran on 60 Vbeta and 13 Jbeta primers. Clones were read by immunoSEQ multiplex PCR, and TCRdb kept only the in-frame ones, dropping some. The sample has 95,000 to 110,000 clones; roughly 66% are singletons. There are 13 residues in the CDR3. The germline V and J ends were trimmed by 2 bases and 4 bases, with 8 bases remaining between them. Per germline, CDR1 SGHTA and CDR2 FQGNSA. This sequence joins TRBV7-2 and TRBJ1-1; D remains ambiguous. The receptor was isolated from a woman between 45 and 60 years old in good health and CMV-seronegative. The sequencing sample was made of PBMCs. The CDR3 sequence is CASSLFRGTEAFF. The CDR3 DNA reads as TGTGCCAGCAGCTTATTTCGGGGCACTGAAGCTTTCTTT.